This T cell receptor (beta chain) was captured in a study of spatial heterogeneity in lung cancer (dated by TCRdb to between 2018 and 2020). With regard to the full study: Beta-chain transcripts were consistently detected in greater numbers than alpha-chain transcripts, which likely reflected higher beta-chain transcript abundance. In the raw uncorrected reads, each unique combination of TCR and UMI appeared more than ten times on average. TCR alpha and beta repertoires were quantitatively compared across multiple tumor regions, matched nontumor lung and blood in non-small cell lung cancer. The study linked features of the TCR repertoire to counts of nonsynonymous mutations, which were determined by whole-exome sequencing of tumor tissue. Both alpha and beta chains were TCR-sequenced in fewer than 250 tumor regions, around 65 matched nontumor lung samples and 55 to 60 PBMC samples obtained at surgery. General conclusions and limits of the study: Ubiquitous expanded tumor TCRs showed up in blood more often at tumor resection than at routine follow-up. Additional single-cell paired TCR alpha and beta sequencing was considered necessary to confirm, at a functional level, the hypothesis that regional TCRs recognize regional mutations.

The CDR3 spans 14 residues, from the cysteine through the phenylalanine. Of the read, only the CDR3 DNA is kept; its 42 bases are in frame from base 1. V is reduced by 1 base and J by 2 bases, leaving a spacing of 5 bases between them. As encoded in the germline V gene (reference sequence), CDR1 is SEHNR while CDR2 is FQNEAQ. This clonotype was observed many times. Its antigen remains unidentified. No base quality information exists; no much larger clone differs at one position. Library creation used 5' RACE. Data came from a NextSeq 500. In the TCR library protocol, a unique molecular identifier was attached to each TCR cDNA molecule so that PCR and sequencing errors could be corrected. As for how the authors treated the data: TCR identification, UMI-based error correction and CDR3 extraction were performed with Decombinator tools. Expanded TCRs were defined as those above a frequency of 2 per 1,000, corresponding to the top 1% of the tumor frequency distribution. Each repertoire was subsampled 100 times to 5,000 TCRs, after which Renyi diversity was computed with the R vegan package. To build CDR3 similarity networks, amino acid triplet string-kernel similarity was used, and CDR3s were connected when their pairwise similarity was above 0.82. TCRdb reanalyzed the raw reads on its own, using fastp at Q25 for trimming and MiXCR for clone calling, and kept in-frame beta chains. Identical CDR3 proteins give one entry, which carries the most common genes and DNA. Here the V and J calls rest on TCRdb's processing, not on the authors' analysis. This sample is represented by nearly 50,000 distinct CDR3 sequences; about 7.4% of them were singletons. The ten top clones hold more than 10% of the sample.

The meaning of the sample's time point label: sample taken at primary tumor resection. Without any cell sorting, TCR sequencing was performed on whole RNA extracted either from tumor and nontumor lung tissue or from cryopreserved PBMC samples. The donors were 72 patients from the lung TRACERx cohort who had early-stage, untreated non-small cell lung cancer. A patient was chosen for TCR sequencing only when enough RNA was available from at least two tumor regions. The sequences come from PBMCs, collected at surgery. The chain couples TRBV7-9 to TRBJ2-2, with no D gene named confidently. The TCR comes from a female donor with early-stage non-small cell lung cancer. The encoded CDR3 is CASSLGVNTGELFF. The bases are TGTGCCAGCAGCTTAGGGGTTAACACCGGGGAGCTGTTTTTT.